These 20 T cell receptor beta chains were sequenced from one sample in a study of Graves' ophthalmopathy and Graves' hyperthyroidism. RNA transcripts yielded amplified TCR beta CDR3 regions. First-round RT-PCR relied on HTBI primers, and a second-round multiplex PCR came next. Each CDR3 protein gets one entry after TCRdb re-called the multiplex PCR reads with MiXCR. The sample lists a few hundred thousand distinct CDR3 sequences; roughly 39% were seen once. Sequencing was done on a sample of peripheral blood or thyroid tissue (not recorded which). The receptors shown here come from an adult man with Graves' hyperthyroidism.

V is TRBV5-4 and J is TRBJ2-5, with D perhaps TRBD2 (6 bases). V lost 0 bases and J 0 bases, leaving 12 bases between the germline ends. The CDR3 runs to 16 residues. From germline, CDR1 is SGHNT and CDR2 YYREEE (reference sequence). Here the CDR3 DNA reads TGTGCCAGCAGCTTGGGTGAGCGGGTGTACCAAGAGACCCAGTACTTC. It encodes CASSLGERVYQETQYF. Looking up the rest from reference TRBV5-4 and TRBJ2-5 gives the full variable domain: ETGVTQSPTHLIKTRGQQVTLRCSSQSGHNTVSWYQQALGQGPQFIFQYYREEENGRGNFPPRFSGLQFPNYSSELNVNALELDDSALYLCASSLGERVYQETQYFGPGTRLLVL.

The gene calls are TRBV24-1 and TRBJ1-5; D is possibly TRBD1 (6 bases). Germline CDR1 reads KGHDR; CDR2 reads SFDVKD. V was clipped by 4 bases and J by 2 bases, with 8 bases between them. The CDR3 totals 14 residues. CDR3 sequence (DNA): TGTGCCACCAGTGAGGAGGGGGGCAATCAGCCCCAGCATTTT. It codes for CATSEEGGNQPQHF.

This clonotype was detected a few times. The chain carries TRBV5-1 and TRBJ2-2, with unresolved D. The CDR3 length is 15 residues. CDR1 is SGHRS, CDR2 YFSETQ, per germline. The V end lost 2 bases, the J end lost 4 bases, and 12 bases lay between the germline ends. The chain's CDR3 is CASSFGSLGTGELFF. The CDR3 region has the DNA TGCGCCAGCAGCTTTGGGTCGCTCGGCACCGGGGAGCTGTTTTTT.

V and J are TRBV7-9 and TRBJ2-7; 10 bases match TRBD1. The CDR3 extends over 15 amino acids. The germline V gene has CDR1 SEHNR and CDR2 FQNEAQ (reference sequence). The J segment lost 5 bases and the V segment lost 8 bases, leaving 12 bases of the junction unmatched. The CDR3 sequence: CASSPVTGGMNEQYF. CDR3 DNA sequence: TGTGCCAGCTCGCCGGTGACAGGGGGCATGAACGAGCAGTACTTC.

Points on this clonotype: One junction end disagrees with the germline gene, perhaps due to a read error. This sequence joins TRBV7-6 and TRBJ2-7; 12 bases fit TRBD2. Germline V lookup: CDR1 SGHVS, CDR2 FNYEAQ. This CDR3 comprises 16 residues. CDR3 bases: TGTGCCAGCAGCTTCCTGGGACTAGCGGGTTTCTACGAGCAGCACTTC. This gives the protein CASSFLGLAGFYEQHF.

This chain connects TRBV29-1 to TRBJ2-7, with D possibly TRBD2 on 5 matching bases. Germline-derived CDR1 and CDR2 are SQVTM and ANQGSEA. This CDR3 contains 11 residues. The CDR3 nucleotides read TGCAGTGCTAATACCGGGGACGAGCAGTACTTC. Protein sequence: CSANTGDEQYF.

This clonotype was observed a single time. The chain joins TRBV20-1 to TRBJ2-7; D might be TRBD1 or TRBD2, each matching 7 bases. Germline lookup yields CDR1 DFQATT and CDR2 SNEGSKA (reference sequence). The germline V and J ends were trimmed by 7 bases and 0 bases, with 16 bases remaining between them. The CDR3 length is 14 residues. In DNA form, the CDR3 reads TGCAGTGGACGGGCGGGGGACAGCTCCTACGAGCAGTACTTC. Protein: CSGRAGDSSYEQYF.

A remark on this clonotype: Since a much larger clone is just one base distant, this may be a read error. The CDR3 carries no conserved terminal phenylalanine or tryptophan, so it likely arises from a read error. This chain joins TRBV9 and TRBJ1-3; a possible D gene is TRBD1 (5 bases). CDR1 is SGDLS, CDR2 YYNGEE, per germline. Trimming removed 6 bases from V and 2 bases from J, with 6 bases in between. This CDR3 is 12 amino acids long. CDR3 loop: CASKGPGNTIYL. The CDR3 DNA is TGTGCCAGCAAGGGACCTGGAAACACCATATATCTT.

The sample holds many counts of this clonotype. The rearrangement links TRBV5-8 to TRBJ2-7, with 8 bases identical to TRBD2. Germline lookup yields CDR1 SGHTS and CDR2 YDEGEE. The V and J ends lost 3 bases and 3 bases, in that order; junction bases with no gene match: 11. The CDR3 totals 16 residues. DNA for the CDR3: TGTGCCAGCAGCTCCGAACTAGCGGAACCTTACTACGAGCAGTACTTC. This encodes CASSSELAEPYYEQYF.

This chain uses TRBV27 with TRBJ2-7; no definite D call. Looked up from germline, CDR1 is MNHEY and CDR2 is SMNVEV (reference sequence). The CDR3 consists of 14 residues. V lost 5 bases, J lost 2 bases, and 13 bases lay in between. The CDR3 reads CASSPTQATYEQYF. Here the CDR3 DNA reads TGTGCCAGCAGTCCAACGCAGGCCACCTACGAGCAGTACTTC.

This clonotype has only one observation. The gene calls are TRBV7-2 and TRBJ2-5, with TRBD2 matching 8 bases. Germline V gene sequence: CDR1 SGHTA, CDR2 FQGNSA. The length of the CDR3 is 17 residues. Losses at the gene ends were 4 bases for V and 1 base for J; bases not matched to a gene: 11. CDR3 amino acids: CTSSSETQRGPQETQYF. Here the CDR3 DNA reads TGTACCAGCAGCTCTGAGACCCAGCGGGGGCCCCAAGAGACCCAGTACTTC.

In its sample, this clonotype was seen a few times. This chain uses TRBV4-2 with TRBJ2-6, with TRBD1 identical over 9 bases. The J segment lost 0 bases and the V segment lost 2 bases, leaving 2 bases of the junction unmatched. Germline CDR1 reads LGHNA; CDR2 reads YNFKEQ. This CDR3 contains 17 residues. CDR3 in amino acids: CASSQTTGGSGANVLTF. CDR3 nucleotide sequence: TGTGCCAGCAGCCAAACGACAGGGGGCTCTGGGGCCAACGTCCTGACTTTC.

This chain joins TRBV5-1 and TRBJ2-2; tentatively, D is TRBD1 (6 bases). The CDR3 covers 17 residues. Germline-derived CDR1 and CDR2 are SGHRS and YFSETQ. Trimming pared 0 bases from V and 6 bases from J, leaving 18 bases between. CDR3 bases: TGCGCCAGCAGCTTGGCGCTACAGGGATCGGAGGCCGGGGAGCTGTTTTTT. As protein: CASSLALQGSEAGELFF.

In its sample, this clonotype was seen many times. The chain joins TRBV2 to TRBJ2-7; D call uncertain. V was trimmed by 6 bases and J by 1 base, leaving 10 bases between them. CDR1 is SNHLY, CDR2 FYNNEI, per germline. CDR3 length: 13 residues. Here the CDR3 reads CASRDEISYEQYF. In DNA form, the CDR3 reads TGTGCCAGCAGGGACGAAATTTCCTACGAGCAGTACTTC.

Concerning this clonotype: Possible read error: a much larger clone is one base away. For the CDR3, the DNA is TGTGCCAGTAATATTTTAGGCTCTGGGGCCAACGTCCTGACTTTC. This codes for CASNILGSGANVLTF. This chain links TRBV19 with TRBJ2-6; D gene unclear. The CDR3 spans 15 residues. The V gene's germline CDR1 is LNHDA and CDR2 SQIVND (reference sequence). V was trimmed by 7 bases and J by 0 bases, leaving 10 bases between them.

This clonotype appeared many times. This chain connects TRBV14 to TRBJ2-7; D uncertain. Trimming removed 2 bases from V and 5 bases from J, with 7 bases in between. The CDR3 totals 12 residues. Germline CDR1 SGHDN, CDR2 FVKESK. CDR3 residues: CASSQSWNEQYF. The CDR3 DNA sequence: TGTGCCAGCAGCCAAAGTTGGAACGAGCAGTACTTC.

This clonotype was counted between two and nine times. The chain is built from TRBV6-5 and TRBJ1-1; tentatively, D is TRBD1 (5 bases). Per the germline V gene, CDR1 is MNHEY and CDR2 is SVGAGI. Trimming removed 2 bases at V and 3 bases at J, with 10 bases between. The CDR3 contains 14 residues. In nucleotides, the CDR3 is TGTGCCAGCAGTTACGAGGGGTATGACACTGAAGCTTTCTTT. Protein product: CASSYEGYDTEAFF.

This clonotype has only a few counts. The chain is built from TRBV29-1 and TRBJ2-7; D might be TRBD2 (5 bases). The CDR3 is 11 amino acids. Germline V gene data show CDR1 as SQVTM and CDR2 as ANQGSEA. V was shortened by 6 bases and J by 1 base, with 7 bases between the two germline ends. The CDR3 is CSVGVSYEQYF. The CDR3 coding sequence is TGCAGCGTCGGGGTTTCCTACGAGCAGTACTTC.

There are many counts of this clonotype. This chain links TRBV14 with TRBJ2-7; D assignment may be TRBD1 or TRBD2 (5 bases each). V was shortened by 4 bases and J by 5 bases, with 12 bases between the two germline ends. From germline, CDR1 is SGHDN and CDR2 FVKESK. This CDR3 has 13 amino acids. This chain's CDR3 is CASSRGRPDEQYF. The CDR3 coding sequence is TGTGCCAGCAGCCGGGGACGCCCTGACGAGCAGTACTTC. The whole variable domain, filled in from reference TRBV14 and TRBJ2-7, reads EAGVTQFPSHSVIEKGQTVTLRCDPISGHDNLYWYRRVMGKEIKFLLHFVKESKQDESGMPNNRFLAERTGGTYSTLKVQPAELEDSGVYFCASSRGRPDEQYFGPGTRLTVT.

Of note for this clonotype: With a much larger clone just one base away, this may be a read error. V gene TRBV2 combines with J gene TRBJ2-6; D is undetermined. Germline lookup yields CDR1 SNHLY and CDR2 FYNNEI. V lost 5 bases and J lost 0, with 17 bases in between. The CDR3 is 18 residues long. The CDR3 region is CASSYGTPGDSGANVLTF. The CDR3 DNA reads TGTGCCAGCAGTTACGGTACGCCTGGAGACTCTGGGGCCAACGTCCTGACTTTC.